The following is a T cell receptor beta chain sequence with its context. These data are taken from a study of Graves' ophthalmopathy and Graves' hyperthyroidism. Turning to the study itself: There was a collection of peripheral blood at initial diagnosis, before any treatment.

For donors with ophthalmopathy, the disease showed moderate-to-severe activity, reached CAS ≥3 and NOSPECS ≥4, and had lasted under 3 months. Other autoimmune diseases, uncontrolled infections, pregnancy or lactation excluded patients from enrollment. Fresh peripheral blood (more than 9.5 ml) yielded the PBMCs. CDR1 and CDR2 (germline): SNHLY, FYNNEI. V was trimmed by 3 bases and J by 1 base, leaving 11 bases between them. The CDR3 runs 15 residues. Transcripts of RNA were the source for amplifying TCR beta CDR3 regions. HTBI primers served in a first-round RT-PCR, which a second-round multiplex PCR followed. TCRdb passed the multiplex PCR reads through MiXCR, listing each CDR3 protein once. The data contain 200,000 to 300,000 distinct CDR3 sequences, 45% of them singletons.

The receptor was isolated from an adult man with Graves' ophthalmopathy. Sequences were obtained from peripheral blood. The chain is built from TRBV2 and TRBJ2-3; the D gene is possibly TRBD1 (6 bases). The CDR3 is CASSDTHRGTDTQYF. The CDR3 nucleotides are TGTGCCAGCAGTGATACACACAGGGGCACAGATACGCAGTATTTT. Using reference TRBV2 and TRBJ2-3 for the parts outside the CDR3, the full variable domain is EPEVTQTPSHQVTQMGQEVILRCVPISNHLYFYWYRQILGQKVEFLVSFYNNEISEKSEIFDDQFSVERPDGSNFTLKIRSTKLEDSAMYFCASSDTHRGTDTQYFGPGTRLTVL.